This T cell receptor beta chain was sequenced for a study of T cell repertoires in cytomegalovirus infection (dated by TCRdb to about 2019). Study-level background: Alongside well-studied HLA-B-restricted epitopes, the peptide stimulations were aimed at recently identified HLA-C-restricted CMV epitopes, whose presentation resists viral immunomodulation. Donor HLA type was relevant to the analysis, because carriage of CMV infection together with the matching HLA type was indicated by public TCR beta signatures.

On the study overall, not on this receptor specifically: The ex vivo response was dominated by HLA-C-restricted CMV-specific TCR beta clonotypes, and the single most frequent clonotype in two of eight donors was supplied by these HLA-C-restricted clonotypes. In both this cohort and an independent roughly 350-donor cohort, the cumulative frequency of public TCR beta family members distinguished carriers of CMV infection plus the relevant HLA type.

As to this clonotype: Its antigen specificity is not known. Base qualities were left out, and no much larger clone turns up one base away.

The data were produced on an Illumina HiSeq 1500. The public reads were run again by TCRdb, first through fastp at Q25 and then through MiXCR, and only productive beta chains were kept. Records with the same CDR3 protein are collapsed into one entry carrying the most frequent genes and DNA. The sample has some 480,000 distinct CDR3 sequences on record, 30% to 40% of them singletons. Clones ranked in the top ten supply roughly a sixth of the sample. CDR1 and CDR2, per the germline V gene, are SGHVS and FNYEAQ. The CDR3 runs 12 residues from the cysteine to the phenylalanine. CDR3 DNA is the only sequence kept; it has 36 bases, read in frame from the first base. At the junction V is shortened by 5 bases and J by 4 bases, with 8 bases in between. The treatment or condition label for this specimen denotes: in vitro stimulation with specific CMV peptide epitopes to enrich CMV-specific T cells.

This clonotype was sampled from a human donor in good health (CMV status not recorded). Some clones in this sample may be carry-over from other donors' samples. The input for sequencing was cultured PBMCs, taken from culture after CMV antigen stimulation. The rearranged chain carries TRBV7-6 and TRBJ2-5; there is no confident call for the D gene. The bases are TGTGCCAGCAGCCGTTTGGGAGAGACCCAGTACTTC. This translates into CASSRLGETQYF.